The 31 T cell receptor beta chains presented below share a single source sample, sequenced in a study of blood T cells in healthy people across ages. The authors ran a second PCR of about 6 to 11 cycles using a sample-barcoded 5' primer and a J-beta primer mix. TCRdb reprocessed the 5' RACE reads with MiXCR, giving one entry per CDR3 protein. The profile shows roughly 1.6 million distinct CDR3 sequences, about 35% of them singletons. The sequencing sample was made of blood. The receptors derive from a woman in her twenties or thirties in good health.

There are many counts of this clonotype. V gene TRBV20-1 combines with J gene TRBJ2-7; TRBD2 matches at 7 bases. V lost 2 bases to trimming and J lost 4 bases; unmatched junction nucleotides: 5. The CDR3 loop spans 13 amino acids. Germline values: CDR1 DFQATT, CDR2 SNEGSKA (reference sequence). The CDR3 bases are TGCAGTGCTAGATGGCAGGGAGGGTACGAGCAGTACTTC. It is translated as CSARWQGGYEQYF.

The chain combines TRBV30 with TRBJ2-7; D not resolved. V lost 2 bases to trimming and J lost 2 bases, with 13 bases between them. The CDR3 sequence is 14 residues long. From germline, CDR1 is GTSNPN and CDR2 SVGIG (reference sequence). CDR3 amino acids: CAWSLLGNAYEQYV. CDR3 DNA sequence: TGTGCCTGGAGTCTGTTAGGTAACGCCTACGAGCAGTACGTC.

This clonotype was counted only a few times. The chain couples TRBV5-6 to TRBJ2-7; possibly TRBD2 for D (6 bases). The germline CDR1 and CDR2 sequences are SGHDT and YYEEEE. Trimming took 5 bases from V and 5 from J, leaving 17 bases between them. The CDR3 contains 14 residues. The CDR3 sequence: CASSSRLVAHEQYF. The CDR3 DNA is TGTGCCAGCAGTTCCCGACTAGTAGCCCACGAGCAGTACTTC.

This clonotype was counted ten times or more. V is TRBV9 and J is TRBJ2-5, with D hard to call. Trimming left V 1 base short and J 2 bases short, with 9 bases between. CDR1 and CDR2 (germline): SGDLS, YYNGEE. This CDR3 has 14 amino acids. CDR3 nucleotides: TGTGCCAGCAGCGTACGGGCAGAGCAAGAGACCCAGTACTTC. This codes for CASSVRAEQETQYF.

The table lists this clonotype with many counts. The chain joins TRBV18 to TRBJ2-1; D may be TRBD1 or TRBD2 (5 bases each). CDR1 is KGHSH, CDR2 LQKENI, per germline. Trimming stripped 0 bases from V and 8 bases from J, with 11 bases between. The CDR3 runs 14 residues. CDR3 residues: CASSPPLGTYEQFF. In DNA form, the CDR3 reads TGTGCCAGCTCACCACCACTAGGGACGTATGAGCAGTTCTTC.

This clonotype was counted only a few times. CDR3: CASSSGQGARRHQETQYF. Here the CDR3 DNA reads TGCGCCAGCAGTAGCGGACAGGGGGCGCGTAGGCACCAAGAGACCCAGTACTTC. J is TRBJ2-5 and V is TRBV5-1; 11 positions match TRBD1. CDR3 length: 18 amino acids. Germline trimming cut 5 bases from V and 0 bases from J; bases unmatched to any gene: 12. Germline V gene data show CDR1 as SGHRS and CDR2 as YFSETQ.

This clonotype was detected a few times. V gene TRBV14 combines with J gene TRBJ2-7; D not resolved. The ends were cut back, 0 bases at V and 0 bases at J, with 9 bases in the middle. The length of the CDR3 is 15 residues. Looked up from germline, CDR1 is SGHDN and CDR2 is FVKESK. CDR3 in amino acids: CASSQDWGSSYEQYF. The CDR3 bases are TGTGCCAGCAGCCAAGATTGGGGAAGCTCCTACGAGCAGTACTTC.

This clonotype was seen a single time. Compared with germline, one end of the junction differs, possibly owing to a read error. The V gene is TRBV20-1, the J gene TRBJ2-7; the match to TRBD1 covers 7 bases. CDR3 length: 15 residues. CDR1 is DFQATT, CDR2 SNEGSKA, per germline (reference sequence). CDR3 in amino acids: CSARPQGELKYGQYF. DNA of the CDR3: TGCAGTGCTAGGCCCCAGGGGGAACTTAAGTACGGGCAGTACTTC.

The CDR3: CASSLVASGASTDTQYF. CDR3 DNA: TGTGCCAGCAGCTTAGTAGCTAGCGGGGCTAGCACAGATACGCAGTATTTT. The J gene is TRBJ2-3, the V gene TRBV7-2; 9 nucleotides line up with TRBD2. This CDR3 is 17 amino acids long. Germline values: CDR1 SGHTA, CDR2 FQGNSA. V trimming: 1 base; J trimming: 0 bases; junction bases outside the gene matches: 5.

The chain has TRBV5-1 and TRBJ2-7, with D perhaps matching TRBD2 (6 bases). The CDR3 extends over 16 amino acids. The germline V gene encodes CDR1 SGHRS and CDR2 YFSETQ. V lost 4 bases and J 1 base, leaving 18 bases between the germline ends. Here the CDR3 DNA reads TGCGCCAGCAGCCCGCAACCCGGGGGATCGTCCTACGAGCAGTACTTC. It translates to CASSPQPGGSSYEQYF.

This clonotype came up a few times. V is TRBV5-1 and J is TRBJ2-3; maybe TRBD2 (6 bases). Germline CDR1 and CDR2: SGHRS and YFSETQ. This CDR3 is 16 amino acids long. The V gene lost 3 bases and the J gene lost 2 bases, with 16 bases spanning the gap. This chain's CDR3 is CASSSPNGRTTDTQYF. In nucleotides, the CDR3 is TGCGCCAGCAGCTCCCCAAACGGGAGAACCACAGATACGCAGTATTTT.

This clonotype was observed a few times. The chain couples TRBV6-2 or TRBV6-3 to TRBJ1-2, with 8 bases fitting TRBD1. The CDR3 spans 13 residues. The V gene's germline CDR1 is MNHEY and CDR2 SVGEGT. The V and J ends lost 6 bases and 4 bases, in that order; junction bases with no gene match: 4. The DNA for the CDR3 is TGTGCCAGCAGGCCGACAGGGGTCTATGGCTACACCTTC. Its translation: CASRPTGVYGYTF.

The V gene is TRBV28, the J gene TRBJ1-2; 8 nucleotides match TRBD1. This CDR3 has 16 amino acids. Germline V lookup: CDR1 MDHEN, CDR2 SYDVKM. Germline trimming cut 2 bases from V and 4 bases from J; bases unmatched to any gene: 9. The CDR3 DNA follows: TGTGCCAGCAGTTTAGGAGGACAGGGCGAGTCCTATGGCTACACCTTC. The encoded protein is CASSLGGQGESYGYTF.

The chain has TRBV20-1 and TRBJ2-5; D perhaps matches TRBD2 (6 bases). The CDR3 has 13 residues. V lost 5 bases to trimming and J lost 1 base, with 11 bases between them. CDR1 and CDR2 from the germline V gene are DFQATT and SNEGSKA (reference sequence). The CDR3 reads CSALALAQETQYF. CDR3 DNA sequence: TGCAGTGCTCTCGCACTAGCCCAAGAGACCCAGTACTTC.

In nucleotides, the CDR3 is TGTGCCAGCCGATCCCTCGGTGCTAATGAAAAACTGTTTTTT. Residues: CASRSLGANEKLFF. The chain employs TRBV10-3 and TRBJ1-4; D gene ambiguous. V was cut by 10 bases and J by 3 bases, with 15 bases left in between. The length of the CDR3 is 14 residues. Germline CDR1 is ENHRY and CDR2 is SYGVKD.

The chain links TRBV20-1 to TRBJ1-2; possibly TRBD1 for D (6 bases). This CDR3 region has 15 residues. CDR1 DFQATT and CDR2 SNEGSKA come from the germline V gene (reference sequence). Deletions cut 4 bases from V and 2 bases from J, with 17 bases between. The CDR3, as DNA: TGCAGTGCTATCGAACAGGGCACGGGGAACTATGGCTACACCTTC. This translates into CSAIEQGTGNYGYTF.

This clonotype was counted between two and nine times. The chain is built from TRBV24-1 and TRBJ2-1; the match to TRBD2 covers 15 bases. V was clipped by 10 bases and J by 0 bases; unmatched bases: 0. Germline values: CDR1 KGHDR, CDR2 SFDVKD. The CDR3 has 15 amino acids. CDR3 residues: CATGLAGGSYNEQFF. CDR3 in DNA: TGTGCCACGGGACTAGCGGGAGGCTCCTACAATGAGCAGTTCTTC.

This chain joins TRBV29-1 and TRBJ1-2; perhaps TRBD1 as D (6 bases). Germline assignment: CDR1 SQVTM and CDR2 ANQGSEA. This CDR3 region has 15 residues. Trimming took 5 bases from V and 4 from J, leaving 20 bases between them. The CDR3: CSVLYLPRGSYGYTF. CDR3 in DNA: TGCAGCGTTCTCTATCTCCCCAGGGGCAGCTATGGCTACACCTTC.

The chain couples TRBV12-3 or TRBV12-4 to TRBJ1-2; a weak D match, TRBD1 (5 bases). Trimming stripped 4 bases from V and 11 bases from J, with 20 bases between. This CDR3 spans 14 amino acids. The CDR3: CASSWREGRGGYTF. DNA of the CDR3: TGTGCCAGCAGTTGGAGGGAAGGACGCGGGGGATACACCTTC.

V and J are TRBV7-9 and TRBJ1-2, with D perhaps TRBD1 (6 bases). CDR1 is SEHNR, CDR2 FQNEAQ, per germline (reference sequence). Trimming shortened V by 1 base and J by 4 bases, and 13 bases separated the two germline ends. This CDR3 comprises 15 residues. The CDR3 sequence: CASSLVAQGGYGYTF. The CDR3 DNA follows: TGTGCCAGCAGCTTAGTGGCACAGGGAGGCTATGGCTACACCTTC. Drawing the rest from reference TRBV7-9 and TRBJ1-2, the complete variable domain is DTGVSQNPRHKITKRGQNVTFRCDPISEHNRLYWYRQTLGQGPEFLTYFQNEAQLEKSRLLSDRFSAERPKGSFSTLEIQRTEQGDSAMYLCASSLVAQGGYGYTFGSGTRLTVV.

The chain is built from TRBV5-6 and TRBJ1-2; 7 bases map to TRBD1. Germline V gene lookup returns CDR1 SGHDT and CDR2 YYEEEE. The CDR3 is 14 amino acids. V was clipped by 2 bases and J by 5 bases; unmatched bases: 6. The CDR3 sequence is CASSFLEGAYGYTF. The CDR3 DNA is TGTGCCAGCAGCTTTCTGGAGGGGGCATATGGCTACACCTTC.

Concerning this clonotype: A much larger clone is a single base away; this may be a read error. The chain uses TRBV12-3 or TRBV12-4 and TRBJ2-3; the match to TRBD2 covers 12 bases. V shed 5 bases, J shed 6 bases, and the junction held 12 bases outside the gene matches. This CDR3 comprises 17 residues. Here the CDR3 DNA reads TGTGCCAGCAGTCCAGGACTAGCGGGGCCCGGTGTCGATACGCAGTATTTT. Its translation: CASSPGLAGPGVDTQYF.

The chain carries TRBV20-1 and TRBJ1-1, with D uncertain. The CDR3 extends over 11 amino acids. Germline CDR1 and CDR2: DFQATT and SNEGSKA (reference sequence). CDR3 sequence (DNA): TGCAGAGCGGAATTGAACACTGAAGCTTTCTTT. Its protein product is CRAELNTEAFF.

This clonotype was seen only a few times. V is TRBV27 and J is TRBJ2-1, with a tentative D call TRBD2 (5 bases). This CDR3 region has 18 residues. V lost 1 base to trimming and J lost 0 bases, with 16 bases between them. Germline lookup yields CDR1 MNHEY and CDR2 SMNVEV (reference sequence). The CDR3 loop is CASSLLTSTGSSYNEQFF. CDR3 bases: TGTGCCAGCAGTTTATTGACTTCGACGGGGAGCTCCTACAATGAGCAGTTCTTC.

This chain connects TRBV6-4 to TRBJ2-1, with 10 nucleotides matching TRBD2. J was trimmed by 8 bases and V by 3 bases; bases with no gene match: 10. The CDR3 length is 16 residues. CDR1 and CDR2 (germline): MRHNA, SNTAGT. CDR3 DNA sequence: TGTGCCAGCAGTGAGACCCGGGCCAGCGGGAGGGATGAGCAGTTCTTC. This codes for CASSETRASGRDEQFF.

This clonotype was detected only a few times. This chain joins TRBV5-1 and TRBJ2-1; D gene unclear. V lost 4 bases, J lost 4 bases, and 15 bases lay in between. The CDR3 has 15 amino acids. Germline V gene data show CDR1 as SGHRS and CDR2 as YFSETQ. Written as DNA, the CDR3 is TGCGCCAGCAGCCCTGGGCGGAACCCTTACAATGAGCAGTTCTTC. Translating gives CASSPGRNPYNEQFF.

Comments on this clonotype: A much larger clonotype is one base distant, so this may be a read error. The rearrangement uses TRBV29-1 and TRBJ2-1; 11 nucleotides agree with TRBD2. This CDR3 region has 15 residues. The germline V gene encodes CDR1 SQVTM and CDR2 ANQGSEA. Germline trimming cut 4 bases from V and 12 bases from J; bases unmatched to any gene: 14. The CDR3 bases are TGCAGCGTTGTTCCCGGGACTAGCGGAACCGGTGTGCAGTTCTTC. Its translation is CSVVPGTSGTGVQFF.

The CDR3 sequence is CATSRDEARRETQYF. As DNA, the CDR3 is TGTGCCACCAGCAGAGATGAAGCCCGCCGGGAGACCCAGTACTTC. The chain uses TRBV15 and TRBJ2-5; D gene unclear. V was shortened by 0 bases and J by 5 bases, with 13 bases between the two germline ends. The CDR3 spans 15 residues. Germline lookup yields CDR1 LNHNV and CDR2 YYDKDF (reference sequence).

The gene calls are TRBV20-1 and TRBJ1-2; no clear D gene. Trimming left V 5 bases short and J 2 bases short, with 15 bases between. Germline V CDR1 and CDR2: DFQATT, SNEGSKA (reference sequence). The CDR3 is made up of 14 amino acids. The CDR3 reads CSARVAGSNYGYTF. CDR3 nucleotides: TGCAGTGCTCGAGTGGCGGGGTCGAACTATGGCTACACCTTC.

V is TRBV2 and J is TRBJ2-7, with D maybe TRBD2 (6 bases). The germline V gene encodes CDR1 SNHLY and CDR2 FYNNEI. The ends were cut back, 7 bases at V and 7 bases at J, with 20 bases in the middle. This CDR3 has 14 residues. The CDR3 reads CASTFLAPRLEQYF. Written as DNA, the CDR3 is TGTGCCAGCACCTTTCTAGCGCCACGGTTGGAGCAGTACTTC.

The chain couples TRBV9 to TRBJ2-7, with TRBD1 identical over 7 bases. This CDR3 has 16 residues. V was pared by 3 bases and J by 2 bases, with 11 bases of the junction left unmatched. Germline V gene sequence: CDR1 SGDLS, CDR2 YYNGEE. The CDR3 coding sequence is TGTGCCAGCAGCGAATATGACAGGGTGCAACCCTACGAGCAGTACTTC. It specifies CASSEYDRVQPYEQYF.